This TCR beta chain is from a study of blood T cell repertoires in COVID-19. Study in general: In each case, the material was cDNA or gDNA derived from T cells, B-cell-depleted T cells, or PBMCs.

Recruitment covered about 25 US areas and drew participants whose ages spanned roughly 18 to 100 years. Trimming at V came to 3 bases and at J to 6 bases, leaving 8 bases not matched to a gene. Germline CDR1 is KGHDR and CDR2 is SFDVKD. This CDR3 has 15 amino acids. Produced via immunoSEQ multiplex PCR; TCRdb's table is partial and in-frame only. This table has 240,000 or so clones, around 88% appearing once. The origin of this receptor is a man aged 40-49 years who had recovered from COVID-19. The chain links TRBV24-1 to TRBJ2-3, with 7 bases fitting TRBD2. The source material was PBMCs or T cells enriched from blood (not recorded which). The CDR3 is CATSDHRTRSDTQYF. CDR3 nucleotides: TGTGCCACCAGTGATCACCGGACTAGATCCGATACGCAGTATTTT.